The 14 T cell receptor beta chains in this list originate from one sample, sequenced in a study of graft-versus-host responses after intestinal transplantation. Sequencing used immunoSEQ multiplex PCR; TCRdb keeps in-frame clones, though not all of them. The profile shows about 43,000 clones, around 96% of them singletons. This material consisted of PBMCs, taken 335 days after intestinal transplant. These receptors were collected from a human patient who received an intestinal transplant, so some T cells may come from the graft donor.

This chain uses TRBV11-2 with TRBJ2-7, with 7 positions matching TRBD2. CDR1 is SGHAT and CDR2 is FQNNGV in the germline V gene. CDR3 length equals 16 residues. With 4 bases clipped from V and 2 bases from J, the junction kept 11 bases outside the gene matches. The CDR3 DNA sequence: TGTGCCAGCAGCTCGATCGTGGCGGGAGCGACCTACGAGCAGTACTTC. Its translation: CASSSIVAGATYEQYF. Complete variable domain (other parts from reference TRBV11-2 and TRBJ2-7): EAGVAQSPRYKIIEKRQSVAFWCNPISGHATLYWYQQILGQGPKLLIQFQNNGVVDDSQLPKDRFSAERLKGVDSTLKIQPAKLEDSAVYLCASSSIVAGATYEQYFGPGTRLTVT.

The J gene is TRBJ2-1, the V gene TRBV2, with D perhaps matching TRBD2 (6 bases). Trimming stripped 9 bases from V and 7 bases from J, with 19 bases between. The CDR3 has 14 residues. In germline, CDR1 is SNHLY, CDR2 FYNNEI. Here the CDR3 DNA reads TGTGCCAGGGATAGACTAGAGCTGGCGAATGAGCAGTTCTTC. Translated: CARDRLELANEQFF. Supplemented by reference TRBV2 and TRBJ2-1, the full variable domain reads EPEVTQTPSHQVTQMGQEVILRCVPISNHLYFYWYRQILGQKVEFLVSFYNNEISEKSEIFDDQFSVERPDGSNFTLKIRSTKLEDSAMYFCARDRLELANEQFFGPGTRLTVL.

Only one count was recorded for this clone. The rearrangement uses TRBV5-1 and TRBJ2-1; D may correspond to TRBD1 or TRBD2 (5 bases each). Germline V gene sequence: CDR1 SGHRS, CDR2 YFSETQ. Trimming took 3 bases from V and 7 from J, leaving 14 bases between them. This CDR3 comprises 14 residues. This CDR3 reads CASSSAWGRNEQFF. In DNA, the CDR3 is TGCGCCAGCAGCTCGGCCTGGGGGAGAAATGAGCAGTTCTTC.

J is TRBJ2-5 and V is TRBV9, with 9 bases fitting TRBD2. The CDR3 extends over 15 amino acids. Germline loops: CDR1 SGDLS, CDR2 YYNGEE. The V and J ends lost 1 base and 2 bases, in that order; junction bases with no gene match: 3. The CDR3 nucleotides read TGTGCCAGCAGCGTATTTGCGGGAGGGCAAGAGACCCAGTACTTC. Translating gives CASSVFAGGQETQYF.

The J gene is TRBJ1-6, the V gene TRBV10-3; D may be TRBD1 (5 bases). Germline V gene data show CDR1 as ENHRY and CDR2 as SYGVKD. Trimming left V 5 bases short and J 7 bases short, with 9 bases between. CDR3 length: 13 residues. CDR3 bases: TGTGCCATCAGTCGGGGGGACAATTCACCCCTCCACTTT. Its protein product is CAISRGDNSPLHF.

The chain combines TRBV4-2 with TRBJ1-1, with D possibly being TRBD1 (5 bases). There are 16 residues in the CDR3. The ends were cut back, 0 bases at V and 2 bases at J, with 13 bases in the middle. CDR1 is LGHNA and CDR2 is YNFKEQ in the germline V gene. In nucleotides, the CDR3 is TGTGCCAGCAGCCAAGAATCAGGGCTGAGTAACACTGAAGCTTTCTTT. Amino acid sequence: CASSQESGLSNTEAFF.

The V and J genes are TRBV18 and TRBJ2-5, with 7 nucleotides matching TRBD1. There are 15 residues in the CDR3. V gave up 6 bases and J gave up 1 base; unmatched junction bases: 8. The germline V gene encodes CDR1 KGHSH and CDR2 LQKENI. CDR3 protein: CASSKGQAFQETQYF. As DNA, the CDR3 is TGTGCCAGCTCGAAAGGACAGGCATTCCAAGAGACCCAGTACTTC. Using reference TRBV18 and TRBJ2-5 for the parts outside the CDR3, the full variable domain is NAGVMQNPRHLVRRRGQEARLRCSPMKGHSHVYWYRQLPEEGLKFMVYLQKENIIDESGMPKERFSAEFPKEGPSILRIQQVVRGDSAAYFCASSKGQAFQETQYFGPGTRLLVL.

The J gene is TRBJ2-7, the V gene TRBV14; TRBD1 matches 9 bases. V was pared by 4 bases and J by 2 bases, with 9 bases of the junction left unmatched. In germline, CDR1 is SGHDN, CDR2 FVKESK. This CDR3 comprises 16 residues. The CDR3 protein is CASSPRLGQGPYEQYF. The CDR3 nucleotides are TGTGCCAGCAGCCCCCGACTTGGACAGGGGCCCTACGAGCAGTACTTC.

The V gene is TRBV19, the J gene TRBJ2-2; D gene uncertain. Looked up from germline, CDR1 is LNHDA and CDR2 is SQIVND (reference sequence). The CDR3 sequence is 14 residues long. The germline V and J ends were trimmed by 5 bases and 4 bases, with 11 bases remaining between them. CDR3 loop: CASSSAATTGELFF. CDR3 nucleotide sequence: TGTGCCAGTAGTTCTGCAGCGACCACCGGGGAGCTGTTTTTT.

The chain is built from TRBV5-1 and TRBJ1-1; 10 bases align to TRBD1. Germline V gene data show CDR1 as SGHRS and CDR2 as YFSETQ. The CDR3 sequence is 16 residues long. Unmatched junction bases numbered 8, after V lost 2 bases and J lost 4 bases. This chain's CDR3 is CASSFPGQGQGTEAFF. CDR3 DNA: TGCGCCAGCAGCTTCCCGGGACAGGGGCAGGGCACTGAAGCTTTCTTT.

The rearrangement joins TRBV19 to TRBJ1-5; possible D gene TRBD1, 5 bases. The CDR3 length is 18 residues. From germline, CDR1 is LNHDA and CDR2 SQIVND (reference sequence). The V gene lost 5 bases and the J gene lost 3 bases, with 23 bases spanning the gap. The DNA of the CDR3 is TGTGCCAGTAGTGCCGGACGAGGACGGGTGGGGGACAATCAGCCCCAGCATTTT. This sequence encodes CASSAGRGRVGDNQPQHF.

The rearrangement uses TRBV14 and TRBJ1-2; tentatively, D is TRBD1 (5 bases). V was trimmed by 4 bases and J by 7 bases, leaving 13 bases between them. There are 13 residues in the CDR3. Per germline, CDR1 SGHDN and CDR2 FVKESK. The CDR3 region has the DNA TGTGCCAGCAGCCCCAACAGGAATCGTGGCTACACCTTC. Its protein is CASSPNRNRGYTF.

The chain couples TRBV9 to TRBJ2-6, with no clear D. Trimming shortened V by 0 bases and J by 0 bases, and 7 bases separated the two germline ends. The CDR3 spans 16 residues. From germline, CDR1 is SGDLS and CDR2 YYNGEE. DNA for the CDR3: TGTGCCAGCAGCGTAGAGTCTTTCTCTGGGGCCAACGTCCTGACTTTC. Encoded protein: CASSVESFSGANVLTF.

The chain employs TRBV16 and TRBJ2-6; D gene uncertain. This CDR3 spans 16 amino acids. V was shortened by 4 bases and J by 1 base, with 11 bases between the two germline ends. The germline V gene encodes CDR1 KGHSY and CDR2 FQNENV. CDR3 in amino acids: CASSRIGFSGANVLTF. CDR3 nucleotide sequence: TGTGCCAGCAGCCGAATCGGCTTTTCTGGGGCCAACGTCCTGACTTTC.